Presented here are 5 T cell receptor beta chains from one specimen sequenced in a study of blood T cell repertoires in COVID-19. Some clones are missing from TCRdb's copy, which holds only in-frame ones; the method was immunoSEQ multiplex PCR. The data contain approximately 290,000 clones, roughly 90% of them singletons. The sequenced sample consisted of peripheral blood. The receptors originated from a woman aged 60-75 years with acute or convalescent COVID-19.

This clone showed up just once. The J gene is TRBJ2-7, the V gene TRBV9; 7 bases line up with TRBD1. This CDR3 is 15 amino acids long. Germline V gives CDR1 SGDLS, CDR2 YYNGEE. V lost 0 bases to trimming and J lost 4 bases; unmatched junction nucleotides: 7. CDR3 bases: TGTGCCAGCAGCGTAGAGGGGGCCTACTCGTACGAGCAGTACTTC. It encodes CASSVEGAYSYEQYF.

The genes are TRBV28 and TRBJ1-4, with D possibly TRBD1 on 6 matching bases. The CDR3 has 14 residues. V gave up 5 bases and J gave up 5 bases, with 12 bases separating them. The germline V gene has CDR1 MDHEN and CDR2 SYDVKM. This CDR3 reads CASSPTGRNEKLFF. In DNA, the CDR3 is TGTGCCAGCAGTCCCACAGGGAGAAATGAAAAACTGTTTTTT.

The chain recombines TRBV24-1 with TRBJ2-3, with 9 bases identical to TRBD1. The length of the CDR3 is 16 residues. Germline V gives CDR1 KGHDR, CDR2 SFDVKD. Germline trimming cut 4 bases from V and 2 bases from J; bases unmatched to any gene: 6. CDR3 residues: CATSDTGTGFTDTQYF. The CDR3 DNA reads TGTGCCACCAGTGACACCGGGACAGGGTTCACAGATACGCAGTATTTT.

This chain links TRBV5-6 with TRBJ2-4, with a tentative D call TRBD1 (6 bases). V shed 4 bases and J shed 6 bases, with 11 bases lying between them. Germline V gene lookup returns CDR1 SGHDT and CDR2 YYEEEE. There are 13 residues in the CDR3. CDR3 protein: CASSVLGGNIQYF. For the CDR3, the DNA is TGTGCCAGCAGCGTACTAGGGGGAAACATTCAGTACTTC.

The rearrangement joins TRBV7-2 to TRBJ2-5; 12 positions agree with TRBD1. CDR1 and CDR2 from the germline V gene are SGHTA and FQGNSA. J lost 7 bases, V lost 5 bases, and 5 bases had no gene match. CDR3 length: 14 amino acids. This CDR3 reads CASSRDRGRGTQYF. The CDR3 coding sequence is TGTGCCAGCAGCAGGGACAGGGGGCGCGGGACCCAGTACTTC.